These 6 T cell receptor beta chains came from one sample sequenced in a study of beta chain features in type 1 diabetes (dated by TCRdb to 2016 to 2018). Libraries were constructed by the immunoSEQ multiplex PCR assay. The High Capacity cDNA Reverse Transcription Kit was used to reverse transcribe all of the isolated RNA, meaning that expressed TCRB transcripts were what got sequenced. In its TCRdb copy, this immuneACCESS table keeps in-frame sequences only and misses some clones. Where compared with another copy, unresolved V genes explain less than half of these, and the others have no known cause. Present in this sample are a few hundred thousand clones, about 15% of which were seen just once. The top ten hold roughly 0.038% of the sample. The sequenced material came from naive CD4+ T cells from blood. In light of the paper, this sample's cell subset or site label describes: true naive CD4+ T cells. Every receptor here comes from a man aged 30-40 years in good health.

This clone was detected a few times. V and J are TRBV5-1 and TRBJ2-6; D possibly corresponds to TRBD1 (5 bases). The CDR3 totals 17 residues. The V gene lost 4 bases and the J gene lost 0 bases, with 14 bases spanning the gap. The germline CDR1 and CDR2 sequences are SGHRS and YFSETQ. The CDR3 loop reads CASSAPDRSSGANVLTF. In nucleotides, the CDR3 is TGCGCCAGCAGCGCCCCCGACAGAAGCTCTGGGGCCAACGTCCTGACTTTC.

This clone was seen a handful of times. The V call is TRBV25-1, the J call TRBJ2-3; a weak D match, TRBD1 (5 bases). Per the germline V gene, CDR1 is MGHDK and CDR2 is SYGVNS. Trimming shortened V by 6 bases and J by 7 bases, and 8 bases separated the two germline ends. The CDR3 runs to 11 residues. The CDR3 DNA is TGTGCCAGCAGCCAGGGAAATACGCAGTATTTT. Translation gives CASSQGNTQYF.

A few counts support this clone. This chain joins TRBV7-6 and TRBJ2-7, with D uncertain. The germline V gene has CDR1 SGHVS and CDR2 FNYEAQ. The CDR3 extends over 13 amino acids. V shed 0 bases and J shed 6 bases, with 9 bases lying between them. The CDR3 protein is CASSLAGSGEQYF. The CDR3 nucleotides are TGTGCCAGCAGCTTAGCCGGATCTGGCGAGCAGTACTTC.

This clone showed up just a few times. The V gene is TRBV30, the J gene TRBJ2-3; weak D call: TRBD2 (5 bases). CDR3 length equals 13 residues. With 2 bases removed from V and 4 bases from J, the gap between germline ends came to 10 bases. Germline V gene sequence: CDR1 GTSNPN, CDR2 SVGIG (reference sequence). This CDR3 is CAWSTPGSDTQYF. CDR3 coding DNA: TGTGCCTGGAGTACCCCGGGGTCAGATACGCAGTATTTT. The whole variable domain, remainder taken from reference TRBV30 and TRBJ2-3, is SQTIHQWPATLVQPVGSPLSLECTVEGTSNPNLYWYRQAAGRGLQLLFYSVGIGQISSEVPQNLSASRPQDRQFILSSKKLLLSDSGFYLCAWSTPGSDTQYFGPGTRLTVL.

V and J are TRBV30 and TRBJ1-5; a weak D match, TRBD1 (6 bases). The CDR3 is 15 amino acids. Between the trimmed V and J ends, which lost 1 base and 0 bases, there was a span of 10 bases. Germline CDR1 GTSNPN, CDR2 SVGIG (reference sequence). The CDR3 protein is CAWSEGTYSNQPQHF. CDR3 sequence (DNA): TGTGCCTGGAGTGAGGGGACATATAGCAATCAGCCCCAGCATTTT.

The chain has TRBV5-4 and TRBJ2-3, with D maybe TRBD1 (6 bases). This CDR3 comprises 14 residues. Germline V gene sequence: CDR1 SGHNT, CDR2 YYREEE (reference sequence). Trimming shortened V by 3 bases and J by 1 base, and 9 bases separated the two germline ends. CDR3 bases: TGTGCCAGCAGCTATGGACAGCGCACAGATACGCAGTATTTT. This sequence encodes CASSYGQRTDTQYF.